This TCR beta chain was sequenced during a study of metastatic and nonmetastatic thyroid tumors. Study summary: Across blood and tumor or nodule tissue, repertoires from malignant and benign thyroid patients were compared with one another.

Each patient came to thyroid surgery without any prior treatment (of any kind). This CDR3 has 13 residues. V dropped 1 base and J dropped 5 bases, with 6 bases sitting between them. From germline, CDR1 is MNHNS and CDR2 SASEGT. This clone was counted many times. Antigen specificity is unknown. Study-wide points: Within blood and tumor, benign nodules reportedly had significantly lower TCR beta diversity than malignant thyroid tumors did.

Original processing notes: In papillary thyroid cancer, a distant-metastasis classifier was built using CDR3 differences across clinicopathological groups. TCRdb called clones again from the PCR reads with MiXCR. Here the V and J calls rest on TCRdb's processing, not on the authors' analysis. The table shows some 40,000 clones, with roughly 12% occurring only once. V usage is TRBV6-1 and J usage is TRBJ1-5; the D is unclear. The sequence came from a female donor with papillary thyroid cancer or a benign thyroid nodule (not recorded which). Some clones in this sample may be carry-over from other donors' samples. The sample was blood. The CDR3 loop is CASSEGRYQPQHF. DNA for the CDR3: TGTGCCAGCAGTGAAGGTCGGTATCAGCCCCAGCATTTT.